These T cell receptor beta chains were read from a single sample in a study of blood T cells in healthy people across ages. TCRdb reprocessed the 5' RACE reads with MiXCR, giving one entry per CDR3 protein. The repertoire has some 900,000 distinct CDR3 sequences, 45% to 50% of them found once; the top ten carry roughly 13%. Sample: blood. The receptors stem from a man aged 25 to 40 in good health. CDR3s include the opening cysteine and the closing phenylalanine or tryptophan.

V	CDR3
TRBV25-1	CASSDPAGRSYEQYF
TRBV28	CASSVTSGGRYEQFF
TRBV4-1	CASSQEEGGGYTF
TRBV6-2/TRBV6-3	CASSYGQGNSGANVLTF
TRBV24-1	CATSASAGRTGELFF
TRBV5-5	CASSLGTSEYYEQYF
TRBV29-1	CSVGGTPTYEQYF
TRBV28	CASRPRGFSSYNEQFF
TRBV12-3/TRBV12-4	CASSSEPGQMNTEAFF
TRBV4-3	CASSQAPSGLNEQFF
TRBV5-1	CASSLSGQRDTEAFF
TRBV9	CASSDTGGEGDEQFF
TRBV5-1	CASSSDSGAYEQYF
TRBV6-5	CASSSGWYEQYF
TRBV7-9	CASSSPPGFTSYEQYF
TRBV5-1	CASSLATNRGELEQYF
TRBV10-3	CAISGQGLDNEQFF
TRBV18	CASSSRGDGYTF
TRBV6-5	CASSPTPGSQYF
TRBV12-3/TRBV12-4	CASTRTSDYGYTF
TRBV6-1	CASSTSQGDYGYTF
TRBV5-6	CASNRDDRDTDTQYF
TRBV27	CASSLTRGHEQYF
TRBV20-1	CSARTSGPYNEQFF
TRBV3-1	CASSQEIRGVGTAYEQYF
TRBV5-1	CASSFSLAIQAGELFF
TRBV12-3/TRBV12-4	CASSPLLAGGSGRQFF
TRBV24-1	CATSTSGTGNEQFF
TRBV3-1	CASSHTYGYTF
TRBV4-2	CASSQDTALTRSRQFF
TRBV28	CASSYRGNSPPHF
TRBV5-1	CASSLGPGGASTGELFF
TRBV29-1	CSAWTDQETQYF
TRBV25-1	CASTHGEQSQETQYF
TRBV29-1	CSVEGGRVYNEQFF
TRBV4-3	CASSHDRGQYNEQFF
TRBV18	CASSLDRVRYEQYF
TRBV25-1	CASSESGRGREQYF
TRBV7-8	CASSYGQTADTQYF
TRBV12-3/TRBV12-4	CASSLSVWGTEAFF
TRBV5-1	CASSWDGGSSYEQYF
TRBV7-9	CASSSRQGPESRVETQYF